These 20 T cell receptor beta chains originate from one sample sequenced in a study of blood T cell repertoires in COVID-19. Using immunoSEQ multiplex PCR, the repertoire was profiled, and TCRdb retains in-frame clones only, with some absent. Of roughly 240,000 clones in the sample, about 84% are singletons; the top ten hold about 5.4%. Source material: peripheral blood. Receptor source: a woman older than 75 with COVID-19, enrolled during active disease.

The V call is TRBV19, the J call TRBJ1-6, with D perhaps TRBD1 (5 bases). The V and J ends lost 7 bases and 4 bases respectively, with 11 bases between them. CDR3 length equals 14 residues. Germline assignment: CDR1 LNHDA and CDR2 SQIVND (reference sequence). CDR3: CASNPRGYNSPLHF. For the CDR3, the DNA is TGTGCCAGTAATCCCCGGGGGTATAATTCACCCCTCCACTTT.

This chain links TRBV10-3 with TRBJ2-7; 10 nucleotides align to TRBD1. The germline CDR1 and CDR2 sequences are ENHRY and SYGVKD. CDR3 length: 15 residues. The CDR3, as DNA: TGTGCCATCACTGAGACAGGGGGCGCTTCCTACGAGCAGTACGTC. As protein: CAITETGGASYEQYV.

V and J are TRBV3-1 (or the pseudogene TRBV3-2) and TRBJ1-2; 10 bases are a match to TRBD1. Looked up from germline, CDR1 is LGHDT and CDR2 is YNNKEL (reference sequence). V lost 4 bases, J lost 4 bases, and 9 bases stayed unmatched. The CDR3 covers 16 residues. CDR3 coding DNA: TGTGCCAGCAGCCCCCTAATGAGACAGGGGGCCTATGGCTACACCTTC. Amino acid sequence: CASSPLMRQGAYGYTF.

This clone came up once. The CDR3 reads CASSPGTGSQPQHF. The CDR3 DNA sequence: TGTGCCAGTAGCCCCGGGACAGGGTCTCAGCCCCAGCATTTT. V is TRBV19 and J is TRBJ1-5; 9 bases line up with TRBD1. V lost 6 bases, J lost 6 bases, and 6 bases stayed unmatched. The germline CDR1 and CDR2 sequences are LNHDA and SQIVND (reference sequence). The CDR3 runs 14 residues.

The chain has TRBV3-1 (or the pseudogene TRBV3-2) and TRBJ1-5; D is uncertain. CDR3 length: 14 residues. V was cut by 6 bases and J by 0 bases, with 9 bases left in between. CDR1 and CDR2 from the germline V gene are LGHDT and YNNKEL (reference sequence). CDR3 DNA: TGTGCCAGCAGTCTACAGATTAGCAATCAGCCCCAGCATTTT. Protein product: CASSLQISNQPQHF.

The chain carries TRBV5-1 and TRBJ2-5; 8 nucleotides line up with TRBD2. Germline V CDR1 and CDR2: SGHRS, YFSETQ. J lost 6 bases, V lost 5 bases, and 9 bases had no gene match. The CDR3 covers 14 residues. The CDR3 loop reads CASSPSGGEKTQYF. The CDR3 bases are TGCGCCAGCAGTCCAAGCGGGGGTGAGAAGACCCAGTACTTC. Using reference TRBV5-1 and TRBJ2-5 for the parts outside the CDR3, the full variable domain is KAGVTQTPRYLIKTRGQQVTLSCSPISGHRSVSWYQQTPGQGLQFLFEYFSETQRNKGNFPGRFSGRQFSNSRSEMNVSTLELGDSALYLCASSPSGGEKTQYFGPGTRLLVL.

This clone has just one count. The CDR3 coding sequence is TGTGCCAGTAGTACCCGACAGAACATGCAGTTCTTC. This encodes CASSTRQNMQFF. The chain carries TRBV19 and TRBJ2-1, with D perhaps matching TRBD1 (5 bases). CDR1 is LNHDA, CDR2 SQIVND, per germline (reference sequence). V was clipped by 4 bases and J by 12 bases, with 13 bases between them. This CDR3 spans 12 amino acids.

The rearrangement joins TRBV18 to TRBJ1-1; D gene ambiguous. The ends were cut back, 3 bases at V and 6 bases at J, with 14 bases in the middle. CDR1 KGHSH and CDR2 LQKENI come from the germline V gene. CDR3 length equals 14 residues. The CDR3 is CASSPLLTGSEAFF. Here the CDR3 DNA reads TGTGCCAGCTCACCTCTTCTTACGGGGTCTGAAGCTTTCTTT.

V and J are TRBV28 and TRBJ2-1; 12 nucleotides agree with TRBD2. CDR1 and CDR2 from the germline V gene are MDHEN and SYDVKM. The J segment lost 3 bases and the V segment lost 3 bases, leaving 6 bases of the junction unmatched. This CDR3 is 17 amino acids long. The CDR3 is CASSFPSGGANYNEQFF. DNA for the CDR3: TGTGCCAGCAGTTTCCCTAGCGGGGGGGCCAACTACAATGAGCAGTTCTTC.

The V and J genes are TRBV10-3 and TRBJ2-6; D may be TRBD1 (5 bases). This CDR3 is 17 amino acids long. Germline V CDR1 and CDR2: ENHRY, SYGVKD. V was cut by 4 bases and J by 1 base, with 14 bases left in between. The CDR3 region has the DNA TGTGCCATCAGTGGACAGCTTTTATATTCTGGGGCCAACGTCCTGACTTTC. This encodes CAISGQLLYSGANVLTF.

The V gene is TRBV5-6, the J gene TRBJ1-4, with D uncertain. CDR1 SGHDT and CDR2 YYEEEE come from the germline V gene. This CDR3 comprises 15 residues. The V and J ends lost 5 bases and 0 bases respectively, with 11 bases between them. CDR3 protein: CASRRRETTNEKLFF. CDR3 nucleotides: TGTGCCAGCAGACGGAGAGAAACAACTAATGAAAAACTGTTTTTT.

This clone was counted once. V and J are TRBV7-6 and TRBJ2-5; TRBD2 matches 9 bases. The ends lost 5 bases at V and 3 bases at J; junction bases unmatched: 7. Germline V gives CDR1 SGHVS, CDR2 FNYEAQ. The CDR3 sequence is 15 residues long. CDR3 sequence: CASSPGVAGEETQYF. The CDR3 coding sequence is TGTGCCAGCAGCCCCGGGGTAGCGGGGGAAGAGACCCAGTACTTC.

This chain joins TRBV30 and TRBJ2-5; D is unresolved. Trimming removed 4 bases at V and 7 bases at J, with 10 bases between. CDR1 is GTSNPN, CDR2 SVGIG, per germline (reference sequence). The CDR3 spans 11 residues. CDR3 sequence reads: CAWTQVGTQYF. Here the CDR3 DNA reads TGTGCCTGGACCCAGGTCGGGACCCAGTACTTC.

The chain links TRBV18 to TRBJ2-7; a weak D match, TRBD1 (6 bases). The V end was cut by 4 bases, the J end by 4 bases, with 17 bases between. This CDR3 is built from 15 residues. Germline V lookup: CDR1 KGHSH, CDR2 LQKENI. CDR3 residues: CASSLTRQVGYEQYF. The CDR3 coding sequence is TGTGCCAGCTCACTTACCCGACAGGTCGGATACGAGCAGTACTTC.

The V gene is TRBV27, the J gene TRBJ1-2; D possibly corresponds to TRBD1 (6 bases). The CDR3 has 13 residues. From germline, CDR1 is MNHEY and CDR2 SMNVEV (reference sequence). V lost 10 bases to trimming and J lost 8 bases, with 20 bases between them. The CDR3 protein is CATKGGGGIGYTF. CDR3 in DNA: TGTGCCACCAAGGGGGGGGGCGGGATCGGCTACACCTTC.

The chain recombines TRBV4-3 with TRBJ1-4, with D tentatively TRBD1 (6 bases). Trimming left V 0 bases short and J 11 bases short, with 19 bases between. This CDR3 has 16 residues. Looked up from germline, CDR1 is LGHNA and CDR2 is YSLEER. DNA for the CDR3: TGCGCCAGCAGCCAAGAGGGAGGGGGAGCCACGTGGAAACTGTTTTTT. Its translation is CASSQEGGGATWKLFF.

The V and J genes are TRBV5-1 and TRBJ1-3, with TRBD1 matching over 9 bases. CDR3 length equals 16 residues. After removal of 4 bases from V and 1 base from J, the junction contained 6 bases not matched to a gene. CDR1 and CDR2 (germline): SGHRS, YFSETQ. CDR3 residues: CASSTRQGGSGNTIYF. The CDR3 nucleotides read TGCGCCAGCAGCACCCGACAGGGGGGATCTGGAAACACCATATATTTT. Combining the CDR3 with reference TRBV5-1 and TRBJ1-3 gives the whole variable domain KAGVTQTPRYLIKTRGQQVTLSCSPISGHRSVSWYQQTPGQGLQFLFEYFSETQRNKGNFPGRFSGRQFSNSRSEMNVSTLELGDSALYLCASSTRQGGSGNTIYFGEGSWLTVV.

The CDR3 sequence is CASSQERGSFTEAFF. The CDR3 nucleotides read TGTGCCAGCAGCCAAGAAAGGGGGTCTTTCACTGAAGCTTTCTTT. This chain connects TRBV4-2 to TRBJ1-1, with a possible D match to TRBD1 (6 bases). Germline V gene data show CDR1 as LGHNA and CDR2 as YNFKEQ. The CDR3 runs 15 residues. V was shortened by 0 bases and J by 4 bases, with 12 bases between the two germline ends.

The rearrangement links TRBV3-1 (or the pseudogene TRBV3-2) to TRBJ2-1; D unclear. The V and J ends lost 1 base and 6 bases respectively, with 7 bases between them. The CDR3 loop spans 13 amino acids. Per the germline V gene, CDR1 is LGHDT and CDR2 is YNNKEL (reference sequence). CDR3 sequence reads: CASSQAVVNEQFF. CDR3 nucleotide sequence: TGTGCCAGCAGCCAAGCGGTAGTCAATGAGCAGTTCTTC.

The chain combines TRBV2 with TRBJ1-3; D is perhaps TRBD1 (6 bases). Germline CDR1 SNHLY, CDR2 FYNNEI. V lost 1 base, J lost 4 bases, and 14 bases lay in between. The CDR3 runs to 16 residues. The CDR3 here is CASSEVYRDSGNTIYF. The DNA of the CDR3 is TGTGCCAGCAGTGAAGTCTACAGGGATTCGGGAAACACCATATATTTT.